These T cell receptor beta chains were read from a single sample in a study of PD-1 blockade in classical Hodgkin lymphoma. Only in-frame clones appear in the TCRdb table, and some are missing; sequencing was by immunoSEQ multiplex PCR. The sample records 20,000 to 25,000 clones, approximately 91% being singletons. Sequenced input: CD4+ T cells from blood. The receptors shown here come from a human donor with classical Hodgkin lymphoma. Each CDR3 is given with its conserved first and last residue. Each record gives: J gene, D gene, clone size, V gene, CDR3 protein, CDR3 DNA. The D gene is left open where the match is weak. Size is stated for part of the rows, as once, few or many counts, or as a class when the clone is expanded.

TRBJ2-3 | . | . | TRBV7-9 | CASRPRVADTQYF | TGTGCCAGCAGGCCCAGAGTTGCAGATACGCAGTATTTT
TRBJ2-1 | . | . | TRBV5-1 | CASSHLANDEQFF | TGCGCCAGCAGCCACCTAGCTAACGATGAGCAGTTCTTC
TRBJ1-5 | TRBD1 | . | TRBV7-9 | CASSLAGRGYDQPQHF | TGTGCCAGCAGCTTAGCAGGCAGGGGGTATGATCAGCCCCAGCATTTT
TRBJ1-1 | . | . | TRBV11-2 | CASSHYRNTEAFF | TGTGCCAGCAGCCATTACCGGAACACTGAAGCTTTCTTT
TRBJ2-3 | TRBD2 | once | TRBV2 | CASLSGAYTDTQYF | TGTGCCAGCCTAAGCGGGGCGTACACAGATACGCAGTATTTT
TRBJ1-1 | . | . | TRBV29-1 | CSVELTEGTEAFF | TGCAGCGTTGAGTTGACGGAAGGGACTGAAGCTTTCTTT
TRBJ2-1 | . | . | TRBV7-6 | CASSLAGAYYNEQFF | TGTGCCAGCAGCTTAGCGGGGGCTTATTACAATGAGCAGTTCTTC
TRBJ2-5 | . | . | TRBV5-4 | CASSLWGTQETQYF | TGTGCCAGCAGCTTGTGGGGGACACAAGAGACCCAGTACTTC
TRBJ1-1 | TRBD1 | . | TRBV2 | CATSRQGRGEAFF | TGTGCCACAAGCCGACAGGGGAGAGGTGAAGCTTTCTTT
TRBJ1-4 | . | . | TRBV30 | CAWSVIGVAVGEKLFF | TGTGCCTGGAGTGTCATCGGGGTCGCGGTAGGTGAAAAACTGTTTTTT
TRBJ2-1 | . | . | TRBV7-9 | CASSLDRDAYNEQFF | TGTGCCAGCAGCTTAGACAGGGACGCCTACAATGAGCAGTTCTTC
TRBJ2-1 | TRBD2 | . | TRBV2 | CASSEAGLAAYNEQFF | TGTGCCAGCAGTGAAGCCGGCCTAGCGGCTTACAATGAGCAGTTCTTC
TRBJ1-6 | . | . | TRBV5-5 | CASSLGSPPLHF | TGTGCCAGCAGTTTGGGTTCGCCACCCCTCCACTTT
TRBJ1-4 | . | . | TRBV25-1 | CASSSRGSNEKLFF | TGTGCCAGCTCCTCGAGGGGATCTAATGAAAAACTGTTTTTT
TRBJ1-2 | TRBD1 | . | TRBV30 | CAWSVRDRERYYGYTF | TGTGCCTGGAGTGTAAGGGACAGGGAGCGCTACTATGGCTACACCTTC
TRBJ2-7 | . | . | TRBV5-1 | CASSLAGSTNEQYF | TGCGCCAGCAGCTTGGCCGGGAGTACAAACGAGCAGTACTTC
TRBJ2-7 | TRBD1 | . | TRBV5-1 | CASSALQGINEQYF | TGCGCCAGCAGCGCCTTACAGGGGATCAACGAGCAGTACTTC
TRBJ2-6 | . | . | TRBV6-5 | CASSQTRAGANVLTF | TGTGCCAGCAGTCAGACCCGAGCTGGGGCCAACGTCCTGACTTTC
TRBJ1-2 | . | . | TRBV30 | CAGGRAGGYTF | TGTGCCGGGGGGAGGGCTGGAGGCTACACCTTC
TRBJ2-7 | TRBD1 | . | TRBV5-5 | CASSFGTGGEQYF | TGTGCCAGCAGCTTCGGGACAGGTGGCGAGCAGTACTTC
TRBJ2-5 | . | . | TRBV30 | CAWSVGGVETQYF | TGTGCCTGGAGTGTAGGGGGGGTAGAGACCCAGTACTTC
TRBJ2-5 | . | . | TRBV5-1 | CASSLYSFQETQYF | TGCGCCAGCAGCCTATACAGCTTCCAAGAGACCCAGTACTTC
TRBJ2-2 | TRBD2 | once | TRBV18 | CASSPPDGRVFGTGELFF | TGTGCCAGCTCACCACCCGACGGGAGGGTTTTCGGCACCGGGGAGCTGTTTTTT
TRBJ2-5 | . | . | TRBV10-1 | CASSAVRAGETQYF | TGCGCCAGCAGTGCTGTCAGGGCCGGAGAGACCCAGTACTTC
TRBJ2-5 | . | . | TRBV7-2 | CASSLDVVGLLSKTQYF | TGTGCCAGCAGCTTAGATGTTGTCGGGCTCCTTTCTAAGACCCAGTACTTC
TRBJ2-7 | TRBD2 | . | TRBV4-1 | CASSSTSGGGSSYEQYF | TGCGCCAGCAGCTCCACTTCCGGGGGGGGGAGCTCCTACGAGCAGTACTTC
TRBJ2-1 | . | . | TRBV18 | CASSPRRYNEQFF | TGTGCCAGCTCACCTAGACGGTACAATGAGCAGTTCTTC
TRBJ1-2 | . | once | TRBV2 | CASSDDARANYGYTF | TGTGCCAGCAGTGATGACGCCAGGGCGAACTATGGCTACACCTTC
TRBJ2-2 | TRBD2 | . | TRBV5-4 | CASTRESGELFF | TGTGCCAGCACGCGGGAGAGCGGGGAGCTGTTTTTT
TRBJ2-7 | . | few | TRBV7-9 | CASSRRQVGEQYF | TGTGCCAGCAGCCGAAGACAGGTCGGCGAGCAGTACTTC
TRBJ2-7 | . | . | TRBV6-6 | CASSRAQGPEYF | TGTGCCAGCAGTAGAGCCCAGGGACCCGAGTACTTC
TRBJ2-6 | TRBD1 | . | TRBV11-2 | CASSFLGQGVFSGANVLTF | TGTGCCAGCAGCTTCCTCGGACAGGGGGTGTTTTCTGGGGCCAACGTCCTGACTTTC
TRBJ2-3 | TRBD1 | . | TRBV5-4 | CASSSRTGQDTQYF | TGTGCCAGCAGCTCGAGGACAGGGCAAGATACGCAGTATTTT
TRBJ2-3 | TRBD2 | once | TRBV7-6 | CASSLVAGDTDTQYF | TGTGCCAGCAGCTTAGTAGCGGGGGACACAGATACGCAGTATTTT
TRBJ2-4 | . | . | TRBV2 | CASALLGGRNIQYF | TGTGCCAGCGCCTTATTGGGCGGCAGAAACATTCAGTACTTC
TRBJ2-5 | TRBD1 | . | TRBV4-2 | CASSLSPPRGRLETQYF | TGTGCCAGCAGCCTGTCACCCCCCAGGGGGCGGTTGGAGACCCAGTACTTC
TRBJ2-1 | TRBD2 | . | TRBV5-1 | CASSLGLAGVNEQFF | TGCGCCAGCAGCTTGGGGCTAGCGGGGGTCAATGAGCAGTTCTTC
TRBJ1-2 | . | . | TRBV5-4 | CASSFWTARAGGYTF | TGTGCCAGCAGCTTTTGGACGGCCCGGGCAGGGGGCTACACCTTC